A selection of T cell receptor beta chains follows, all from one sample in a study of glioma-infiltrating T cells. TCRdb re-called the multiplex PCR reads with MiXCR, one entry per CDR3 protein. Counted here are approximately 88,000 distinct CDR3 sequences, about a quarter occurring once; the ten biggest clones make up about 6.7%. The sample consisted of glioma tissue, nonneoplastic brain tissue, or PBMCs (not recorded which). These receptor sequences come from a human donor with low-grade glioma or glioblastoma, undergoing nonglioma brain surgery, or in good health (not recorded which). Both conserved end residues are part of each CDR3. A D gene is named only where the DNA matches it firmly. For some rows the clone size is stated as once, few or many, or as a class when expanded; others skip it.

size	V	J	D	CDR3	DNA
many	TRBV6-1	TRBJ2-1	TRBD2	CASPLSGTSGGSYNEQFF	TGTGCCAGCCCCCTGTCCGGGACTAGCGGGGGCTCCTACAATGAGCAGTTCTTC
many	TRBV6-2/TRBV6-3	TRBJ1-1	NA	CASSTTPTGPTEAFF	TGTGCCAGCAGCACTACTCCAACAGGGCCCACTGAAGCTTTCTTT
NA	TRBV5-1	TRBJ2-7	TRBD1	CASSLRQGRYEQYF	TGCGCCAGCAGCCTACGACAGGGTCGGTACGAGCAGTACTTC
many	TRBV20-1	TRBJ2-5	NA	CSASWGVTQYF	TGCAGTGCTAGTTGGGGGGTGACCCAGTACTTC
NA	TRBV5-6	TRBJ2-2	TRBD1	CASTWDRRRTGELFF	TGTGCCAGCACCTGGGACAGGAGAAGAACCGGGGAGCTGTTTTTT
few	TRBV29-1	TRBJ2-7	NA	CSVELARSGEQYF	TGCAGCGTTGAGCTAGCCAGATCGGGGGAGCAGTACTTC
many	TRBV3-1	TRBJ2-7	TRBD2	CASSQVGTSHEQYF	TGTGCCAGCAGCCAAGTAGGGACTAGCCACGAGCAGTACTTC
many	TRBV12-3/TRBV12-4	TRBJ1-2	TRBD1	CASSFWTGNYGYTF	TGTGCCAGCAGTTTTTGGACAGGGAACTATGGCTACACCTTC
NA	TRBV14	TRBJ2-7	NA	CASRLLVTNEQYF	TGTGCCAGCCGACTTTTAGTCACCAACGAGCAGTACTTC
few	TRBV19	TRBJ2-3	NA	CASSITPGQIRQLDTQYF	TGTGCCAGTAGTATAACCCCAGGACAGATCCGGCAGTTAGATACGCAGTATTTT
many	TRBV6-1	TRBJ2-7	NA	CASKASSYEQYF	TGTGCCAGCAAGGCTAGCTCCTACGAGCAGTACTTC
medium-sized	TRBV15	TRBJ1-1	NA	CATSREEGMGTEAFF	TGTGCCACCAGCAGAGAGGAGGGGATGGGGACTGAAGCTTTCTTT
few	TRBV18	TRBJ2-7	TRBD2	CASSPRQPGLANEQYF	TGTGCCAGCTCACCACGGCAGCCGGGACTAGCAAATGAGCAGTACTTC
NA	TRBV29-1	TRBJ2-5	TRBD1	CSVALGQGMSGQYF	TGCAGCGTCGCCTTGGGACAGGGAATGAGTGGGCAGTACTTC
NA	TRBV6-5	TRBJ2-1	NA	CALSSISFGVYNEPFF	TGTGCCCTCAGTTCGATAAGTTTCGGGGTCTACAATGAGCCGTTCTTC
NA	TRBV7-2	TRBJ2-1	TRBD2	CTSSLAGTTKQFF	TGTACCAGCAGCTTAGCCGGGACTACCAAGCAGTTCTTC
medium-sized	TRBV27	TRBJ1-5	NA	CASSRQPSQPQHF	TGTGCCAGCAGTCGCCAACCCAGTCAGCCCCAGCATTTT
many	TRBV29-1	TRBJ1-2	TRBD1	CSARDRGDYGYTF	TGCAGCGCCCGGGACAGGGGTGATTATGGCTACACCTTC
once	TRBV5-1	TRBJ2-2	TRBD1	CASSRDRVNTGELFF	TGCGCCAGCAGCCGGGACAGGGTGAACACCGGGGAGCTGTTTTTT
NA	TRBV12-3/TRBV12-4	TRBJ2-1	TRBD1	CASSLDRVPYNEQFF	TGTGCCAGCAGCCTTGACAGGGTGCCCTACAATGAGCAGTTCTTC
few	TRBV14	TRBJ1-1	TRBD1	CASSHGTGTLILNTEAFF	TGTGCCAGCAGCCACGGGACAGGGACATTAATTTTGAACACTGAAGCTTTCTTT
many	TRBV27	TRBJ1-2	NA	CASSSQTGYFYGYTF	TGTGCCAGCAGTTCCCAGACAGGTTACTTCTATGGCTACACCTTC
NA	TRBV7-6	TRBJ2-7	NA	CASSSGLLYEQYF	TGTGCCAGCAGTTCCGGACTACTCTACGAGCAGTACTTC
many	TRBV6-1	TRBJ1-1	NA	CASTLGHLNTEAFF	TGTGCCAGCACACTGGGACACCTGAACACTGAAGCTTTCTTT
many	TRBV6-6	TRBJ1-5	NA	CASSYSGVRPNRAHQPQHF	TGTGCCAGCAGTTACTCGGGGGTTAGGCCGAACCGCGCACATCAGCCCCAGCATTTT
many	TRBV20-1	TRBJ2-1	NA	CSALYGQTYNEQFF	TGCAGTGCTCTGTACGGACAGACCTACAATGAGCAGTTCTTC
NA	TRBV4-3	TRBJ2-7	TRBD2	CASSQGLAASYEQYF	TGCGCCAGCAGCCAAGGGCTAGCGGCCTCCTACGAGCAGTACTTC
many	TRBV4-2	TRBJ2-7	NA	CASSQDVATHYEQYF	TGTGCCAGCAGCCAAGATGTGGCTACCCATTACGAGCAGTACTTC
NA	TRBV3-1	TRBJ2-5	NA	CASGVAGPSTQYF	TGTGCCAGCGGGGTGGCGGGTCCGTCCACCCAGTACTTC
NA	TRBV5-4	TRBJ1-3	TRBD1	CASSGQGTGNTIYF	TGTGCCAGCAGCGGACAGGGCACCGGAAACACCATATATTTT
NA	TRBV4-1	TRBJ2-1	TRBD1	CASSQYRGTYNEQFF	TGCGCCAGCAGCCAGTACAGGGGGACCTACAATGAGCAGTTCTTC
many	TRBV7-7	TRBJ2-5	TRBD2	CASSFGLVMSQETQYF	TGTGCCAGCAGCTTCGGACTAGTAATGAGCCAAGAGACCCAGTACTTC
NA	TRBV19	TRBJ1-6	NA	CASSIGGYNSPLHF	TGTGCCAGTAGTATTGGTGGGTATAATTCACCCCTCCACTTT
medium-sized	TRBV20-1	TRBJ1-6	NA	CSATFDSQRQYNSPLHF	TGCAGTGCTACCTTCGACAGTCAGAGGCAGTATAATTCACCCCTCCACTTT
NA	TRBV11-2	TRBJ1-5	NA	CASRLQGYSNQPQHF	TGTGCCAGCAGACTACAGGGCTATAGCAATCAGCCCCAGCATTTT
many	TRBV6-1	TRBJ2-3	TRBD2	CASSPRGRGGGTDTQYF	TGTGCCAGCAGCCCTAGGGGTCGCGGGGGAGGCACAGATACGCAGTATTTT
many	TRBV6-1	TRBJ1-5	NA	CASREGGGLAQHF	TGTGCCAGCAGAGAGGGGGGCGGGTTGGCCCAGCATTTT
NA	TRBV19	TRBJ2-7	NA	CASSAVTTGLYEQYF	TGTGCCAGTAGTGCGGTGACTACAGGGCTCTACGAGCAGTACTTC
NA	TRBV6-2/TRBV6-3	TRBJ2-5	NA	CASSYQTPQETQYF	TGTGCCAGCAGTTACCAGACGCCACAAGAGACCCAGTACTTC